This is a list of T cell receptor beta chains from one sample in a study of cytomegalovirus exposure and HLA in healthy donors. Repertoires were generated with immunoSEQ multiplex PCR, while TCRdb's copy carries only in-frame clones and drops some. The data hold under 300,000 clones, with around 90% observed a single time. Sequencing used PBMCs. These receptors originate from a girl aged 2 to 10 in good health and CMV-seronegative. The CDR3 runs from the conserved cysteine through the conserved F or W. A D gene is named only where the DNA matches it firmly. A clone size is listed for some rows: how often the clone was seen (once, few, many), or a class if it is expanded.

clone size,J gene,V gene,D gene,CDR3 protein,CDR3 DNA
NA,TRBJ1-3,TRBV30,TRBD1,CAWTSGGAFSGNTIYF,TGTGCCTGGACGTCAGGGGGTGCTTTCTCTGGAAACACCATATATTTT
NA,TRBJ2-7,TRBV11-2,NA,CASTDSYEQYF,TGTGCCAGCACCGACAGCTACGAGCAGTACTTC
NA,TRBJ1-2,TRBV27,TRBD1,CASSPRTGTEFYGYTF,TGTGCCAGCAGTCCTCGTACCGGGACAGAGTTTTATGGCTACACCTTC
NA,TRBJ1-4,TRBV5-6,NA,CASTPAGDEKLFF,TGTGCCAGCACCCCCGCAGGGGATGAAAAACTGTTTTTT
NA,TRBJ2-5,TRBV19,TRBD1,CASSTTGTQETQYF,TGTGCCAGTTCGACGACAGGGACGCAAGAGACCCAGTACTTC
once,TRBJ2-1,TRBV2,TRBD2,CASSEALAGGPQGEQFF,TGTGCCAGCAGTGAAGCACTAGCGGGAGGGCCTCAGGGAGAGCAGTTCTTC
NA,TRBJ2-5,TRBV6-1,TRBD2,CASSEARLAGWVETQYF,TGTGCCAGCAGTGAAGCTAGGCTAGCGGGATGGGTGGAGACCCAGTACTTC
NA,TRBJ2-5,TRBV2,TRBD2,CASKTTRGEETQYF,TGTGCCAGCAAGACTACCCGGGGGGAAGAGACCCAGTACTTC
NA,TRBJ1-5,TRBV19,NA,CASSTGYGNQPQHF,TGTGCCAGTAGTACGGGGTACGGCAATCAGCCCCAGCATTTT
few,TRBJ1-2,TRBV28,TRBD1,CASMGTAGYGYTF,TGTGCCAGCATGGGGACAGCCGGCTATGGCTACACCTTC
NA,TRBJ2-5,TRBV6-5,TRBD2,CATQRLAGGGETQYF,TGTGCCACACAACGACTAGCGGGGGGGGGAGAGACCCAGTACTTC
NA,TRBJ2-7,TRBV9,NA,CASSVAGVGYEQYF,TGTGCCAGCAGCGTAGCCGGGGTAGGCTACGAGCAGTACTTC
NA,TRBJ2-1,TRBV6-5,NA,CASNSLNEQFF,TGTGCCAGCAACAGTCTCAATGAGCAGTTCTTC
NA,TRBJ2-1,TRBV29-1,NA,CSGQINEQFF,TGCAGCGGTCAAATTAATGAGCAGTTCTTC